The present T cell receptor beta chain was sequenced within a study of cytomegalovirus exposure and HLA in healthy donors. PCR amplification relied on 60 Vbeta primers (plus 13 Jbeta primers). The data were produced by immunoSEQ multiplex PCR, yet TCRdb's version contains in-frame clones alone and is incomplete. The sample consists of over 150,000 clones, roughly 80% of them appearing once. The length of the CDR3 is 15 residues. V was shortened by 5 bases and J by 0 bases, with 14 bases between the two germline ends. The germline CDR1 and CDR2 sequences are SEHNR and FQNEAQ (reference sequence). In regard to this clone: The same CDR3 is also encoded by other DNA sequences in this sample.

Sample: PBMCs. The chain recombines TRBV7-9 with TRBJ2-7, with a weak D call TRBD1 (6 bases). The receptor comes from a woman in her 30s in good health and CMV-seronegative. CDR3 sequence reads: CASSLNAGASYEQYF. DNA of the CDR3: TGTGCCAGCAGCCTAAACGCAGGGGCCTCCTACGAGCAGTACTTC.